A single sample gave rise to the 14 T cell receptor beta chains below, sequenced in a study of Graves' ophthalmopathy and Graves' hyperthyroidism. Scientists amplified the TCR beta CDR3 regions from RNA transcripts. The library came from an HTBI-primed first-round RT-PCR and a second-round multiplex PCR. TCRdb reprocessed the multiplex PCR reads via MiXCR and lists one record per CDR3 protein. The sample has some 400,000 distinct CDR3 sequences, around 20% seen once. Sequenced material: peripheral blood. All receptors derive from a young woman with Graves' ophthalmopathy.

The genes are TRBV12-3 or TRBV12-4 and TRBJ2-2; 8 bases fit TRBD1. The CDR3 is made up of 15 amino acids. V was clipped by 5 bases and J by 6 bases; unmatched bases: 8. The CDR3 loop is CASSPRTGIPGELFF. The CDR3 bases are TGTGCCAGCAGTCCAAGGACAGGGATTCCCGGGGAGCTGTTTTTT.

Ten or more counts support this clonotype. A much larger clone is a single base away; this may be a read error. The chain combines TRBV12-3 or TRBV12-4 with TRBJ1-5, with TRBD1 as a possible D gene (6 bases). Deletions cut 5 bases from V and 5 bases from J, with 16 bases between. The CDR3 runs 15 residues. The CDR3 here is CASSAPGDLDQPQHF. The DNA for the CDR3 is TGTGCCAGCAGTGCCCCAGGGGATCTAGATCAGCCCCAGCATTTT.

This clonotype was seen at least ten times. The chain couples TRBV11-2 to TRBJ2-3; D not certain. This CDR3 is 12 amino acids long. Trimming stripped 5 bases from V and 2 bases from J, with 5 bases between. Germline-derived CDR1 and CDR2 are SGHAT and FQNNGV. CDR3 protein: CASSPHTDTQYF. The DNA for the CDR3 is TGTGCCAGCAGCCCCCACACAGATACGCAGTATTTT.

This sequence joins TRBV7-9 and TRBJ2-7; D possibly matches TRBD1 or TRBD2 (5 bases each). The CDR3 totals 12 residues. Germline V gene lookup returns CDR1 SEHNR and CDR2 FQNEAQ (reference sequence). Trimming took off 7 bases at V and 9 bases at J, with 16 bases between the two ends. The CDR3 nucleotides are TGTGCCAGCACCCCGTCCGGGGCAGGGCAGTACTTC. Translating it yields CASTPSGAGQYF.

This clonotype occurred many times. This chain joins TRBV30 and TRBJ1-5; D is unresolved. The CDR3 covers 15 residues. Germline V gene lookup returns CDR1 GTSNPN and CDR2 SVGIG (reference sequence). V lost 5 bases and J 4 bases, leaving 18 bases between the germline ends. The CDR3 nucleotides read TGTGCCTGGGCCCCCTCCCGGGAATTGAATCAGCCCCAGCATTTT. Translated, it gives CAWAPSRELNQPQHF.

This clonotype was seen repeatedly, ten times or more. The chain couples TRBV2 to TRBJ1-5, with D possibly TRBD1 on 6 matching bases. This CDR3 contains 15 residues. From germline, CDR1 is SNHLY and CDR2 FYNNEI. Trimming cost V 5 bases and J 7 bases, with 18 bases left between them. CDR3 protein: CASSPGTSLAQPQHF. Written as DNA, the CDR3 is TGTGCCAGCAGTCCCGGGACAAGCCTGGCCCAGCCCCAGCATTTT.

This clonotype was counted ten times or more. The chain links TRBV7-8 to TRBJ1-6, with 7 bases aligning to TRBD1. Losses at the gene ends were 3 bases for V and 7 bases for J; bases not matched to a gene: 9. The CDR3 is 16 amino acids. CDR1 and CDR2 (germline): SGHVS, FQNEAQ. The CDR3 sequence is CASSLHDRVENSPLHF. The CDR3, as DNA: TGTGCCAGCAGCTTGCACGACAGGGTGGAAAATTCACCCCTCCACTTT.

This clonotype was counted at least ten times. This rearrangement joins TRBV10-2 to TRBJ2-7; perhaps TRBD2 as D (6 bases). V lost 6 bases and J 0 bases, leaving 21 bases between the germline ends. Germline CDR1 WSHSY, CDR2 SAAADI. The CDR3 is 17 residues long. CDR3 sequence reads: CASRAGGDGFSSYEQYF. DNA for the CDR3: TGCGCCAGCAGGGCAGGAGGGGACGGGTTTAGCTCCTACGAGCAGTACTTC.

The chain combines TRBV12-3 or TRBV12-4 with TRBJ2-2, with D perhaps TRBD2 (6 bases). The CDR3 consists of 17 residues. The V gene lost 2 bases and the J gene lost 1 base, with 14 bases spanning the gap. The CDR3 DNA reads TGTGCCAGCAGTTTAAGCCCCGGGACTCTGAACACCGGGGAGCTGTTTTTT. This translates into CASSLSPGTLNTGELFF.

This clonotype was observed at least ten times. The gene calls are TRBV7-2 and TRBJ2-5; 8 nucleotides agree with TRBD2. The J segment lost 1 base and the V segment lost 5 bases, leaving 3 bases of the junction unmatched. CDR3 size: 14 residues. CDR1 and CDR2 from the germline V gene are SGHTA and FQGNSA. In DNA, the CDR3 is TGTGCCAGCAGCACTAGCGGAGGCCAAGAGACCCAGTACTTC. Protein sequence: CASSTSGGQETQYF.

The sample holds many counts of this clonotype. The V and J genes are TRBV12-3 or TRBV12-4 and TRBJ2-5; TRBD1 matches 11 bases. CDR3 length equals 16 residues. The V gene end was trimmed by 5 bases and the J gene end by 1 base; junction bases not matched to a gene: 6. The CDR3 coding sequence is TGTGCCAGCAGTCCCCGGGACAGGGGGGGCCAAGAGACCCAGTACTTC. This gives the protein CASSPRDRGGQETQYF.

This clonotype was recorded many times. The CDR3 nucleotides read TGCAGCGTTGTCCTAACTTCCTACGAGCAGTACTTC. Translated: CSVVLTSYEQYF. The V and J genes are TRBV29-1 and TRBJ2-7; D remains ambiguous. The germline V gene has CDR1 SQVTM and CDR2 ANQGSEA. This CDR3 has 12 residues. V was pared by 4 bases and J by 1 base, with 8 bases between.

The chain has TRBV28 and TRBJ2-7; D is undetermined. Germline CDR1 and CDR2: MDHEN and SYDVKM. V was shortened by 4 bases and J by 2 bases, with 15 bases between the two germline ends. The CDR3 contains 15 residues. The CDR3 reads CASSSLARAPYEQYF. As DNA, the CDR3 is TGTGCCAGCAGTTCCCTGGCTCGAGCACCCTACGAGCAGTACTTC.

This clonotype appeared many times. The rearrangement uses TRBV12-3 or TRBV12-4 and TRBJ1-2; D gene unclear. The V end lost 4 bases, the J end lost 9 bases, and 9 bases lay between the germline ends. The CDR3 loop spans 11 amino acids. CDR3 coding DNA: TGTGCCAGCAGTTCCGCGACGAGCTACACCTTC. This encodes CASSSATSYTF.